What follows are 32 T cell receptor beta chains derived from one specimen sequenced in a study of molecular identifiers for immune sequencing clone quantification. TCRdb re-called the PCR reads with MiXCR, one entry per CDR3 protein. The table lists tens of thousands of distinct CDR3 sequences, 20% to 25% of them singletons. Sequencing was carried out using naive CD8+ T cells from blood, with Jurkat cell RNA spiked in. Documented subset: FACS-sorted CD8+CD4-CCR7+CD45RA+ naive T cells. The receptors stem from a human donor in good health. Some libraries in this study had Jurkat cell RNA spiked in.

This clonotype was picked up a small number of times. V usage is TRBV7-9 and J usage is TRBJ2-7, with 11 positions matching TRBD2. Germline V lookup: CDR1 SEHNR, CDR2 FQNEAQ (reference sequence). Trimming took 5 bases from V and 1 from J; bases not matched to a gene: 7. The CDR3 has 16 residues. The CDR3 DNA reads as TGTGCCAGCAGCCCCGCCGGGACTAGCGGATCCTACGAGCAGTACTTC. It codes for CASSPAGTSGSYEQYF.

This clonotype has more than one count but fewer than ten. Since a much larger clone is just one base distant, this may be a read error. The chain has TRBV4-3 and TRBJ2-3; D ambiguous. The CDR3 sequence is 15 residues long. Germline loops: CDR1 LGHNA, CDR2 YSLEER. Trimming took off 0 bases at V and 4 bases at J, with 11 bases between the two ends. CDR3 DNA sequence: TGCGCCAGCAGCCAAGATTTCACAAGCGCAGATACGCAGTATTTT. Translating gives CASSQDFTSADTQYF.

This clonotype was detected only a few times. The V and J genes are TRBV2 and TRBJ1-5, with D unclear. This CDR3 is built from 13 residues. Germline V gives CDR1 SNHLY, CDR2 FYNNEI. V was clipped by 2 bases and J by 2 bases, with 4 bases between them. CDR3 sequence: CASSELGNQPQHF. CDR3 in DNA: TGTGCCAGCAGTGAACTGGGCAATCAGCCCCAGCATTTT.

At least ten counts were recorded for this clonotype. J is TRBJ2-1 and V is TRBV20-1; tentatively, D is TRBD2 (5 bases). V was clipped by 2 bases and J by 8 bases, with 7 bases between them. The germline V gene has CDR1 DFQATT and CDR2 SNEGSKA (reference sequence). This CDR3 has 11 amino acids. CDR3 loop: CSARLAYEQFF. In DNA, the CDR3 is TGCAGTGCTAGACTAGCCTATGAGCAGTTCTTC.

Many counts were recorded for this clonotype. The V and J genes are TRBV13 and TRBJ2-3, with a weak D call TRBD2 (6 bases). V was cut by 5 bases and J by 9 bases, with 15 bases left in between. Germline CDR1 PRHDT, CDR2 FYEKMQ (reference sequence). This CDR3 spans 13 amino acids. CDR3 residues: CASSEVGGETQYF. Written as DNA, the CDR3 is TGTGCCAGCAGCGAAGTGGGGGGTGAAACGCAGTATTTT.

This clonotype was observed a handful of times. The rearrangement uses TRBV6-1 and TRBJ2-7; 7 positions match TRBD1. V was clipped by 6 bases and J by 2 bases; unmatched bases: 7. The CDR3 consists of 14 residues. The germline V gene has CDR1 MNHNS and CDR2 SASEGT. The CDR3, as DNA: TGTGCCAGCAGGGACCTGGGGACAGCCTACGAGCAGTACTTC. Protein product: CASRDLGTAYEQYF.

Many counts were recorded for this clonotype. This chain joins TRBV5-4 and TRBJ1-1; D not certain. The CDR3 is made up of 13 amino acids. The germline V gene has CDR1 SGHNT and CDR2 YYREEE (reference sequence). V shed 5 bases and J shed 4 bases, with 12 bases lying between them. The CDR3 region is CASSSPDVTEAFF. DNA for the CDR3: TGTGCCAGCAGTTCCCCGGACGTCACTGAAGCTTTCTTT.

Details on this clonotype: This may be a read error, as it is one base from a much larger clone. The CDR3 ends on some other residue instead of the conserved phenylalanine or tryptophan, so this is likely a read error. CDR3 protein: CASGGGDLPEPEAFS. CDR3 DNA sequence: TGTGCTAGTGGTGGAGGGGACCTTCCGGAACCTGAAGCTTTCTCT. The chain couples TRBV12-5 to TRBJ1-1, with D perhaps matching TRBD1 (5 bases). The V end was cut by 5 bases, the J end by 6 bases, with 19 bases between. CDR3 length equals 15 residues. Germline loops: CDR1 LGHNT, CDR2 FRNRAP.

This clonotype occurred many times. Here the CDR3 reads CASRPTGLTEAFF. The CDR3 region has the DNA TGTGCCAGCAGGCCTACAGGGCTAACTGAAGCTTTCTTT. The chain uses TRBV3-1 and TRBJ1-1; perhaps TRBD1 as D (6 bases). V was cut by 6 bases and J by 5 bases, with 13 bases left in between. CDR1 is LGHDT, CDR2 YNNKEL, per germline (reference sequence). There are 13 residues in the CDR3.

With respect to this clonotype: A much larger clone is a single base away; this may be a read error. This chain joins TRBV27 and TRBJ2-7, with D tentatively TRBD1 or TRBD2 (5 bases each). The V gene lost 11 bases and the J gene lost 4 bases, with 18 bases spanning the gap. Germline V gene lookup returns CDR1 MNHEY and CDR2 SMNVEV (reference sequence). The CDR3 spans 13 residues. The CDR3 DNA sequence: TGTGCCGGCACCGGGACCCGGGGATACGAGCAGTACTTC. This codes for CAGTGTRGYEQYF.

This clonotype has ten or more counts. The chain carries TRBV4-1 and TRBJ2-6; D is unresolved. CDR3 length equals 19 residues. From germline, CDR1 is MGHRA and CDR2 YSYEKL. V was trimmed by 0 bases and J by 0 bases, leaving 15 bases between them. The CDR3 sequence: CASSQESRLSLSGANVLTF. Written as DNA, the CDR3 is TGCGCCAGCAGCCAAGAAAGCCGGCTTTCCCTCTCTGGGGCCAACGTCCTGACTTTC.

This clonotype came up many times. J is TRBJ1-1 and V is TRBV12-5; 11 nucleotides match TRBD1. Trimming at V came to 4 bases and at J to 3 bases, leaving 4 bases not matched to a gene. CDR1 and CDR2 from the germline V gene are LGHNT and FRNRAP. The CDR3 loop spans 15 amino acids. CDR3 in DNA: TGTGCTAGTGGTTCTTGGACAGGGGGCCACACTGAAGCTTTCTTT. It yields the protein CASGSWTGGHTEAFF.

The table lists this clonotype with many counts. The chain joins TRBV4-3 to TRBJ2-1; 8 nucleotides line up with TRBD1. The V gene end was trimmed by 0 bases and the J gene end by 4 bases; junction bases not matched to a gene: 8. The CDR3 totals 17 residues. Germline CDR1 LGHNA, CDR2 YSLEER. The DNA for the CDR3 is TGCGCCAGCAGCCAAGAAACGCAGGGGGCGACATACAATGAGCAGTTCTTC. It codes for CASSQETQGATYNEQFF.

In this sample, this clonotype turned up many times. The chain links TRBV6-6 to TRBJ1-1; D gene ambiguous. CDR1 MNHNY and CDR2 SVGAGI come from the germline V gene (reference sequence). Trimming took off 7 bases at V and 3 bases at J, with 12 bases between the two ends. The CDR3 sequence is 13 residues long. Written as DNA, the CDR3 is TGTGCCAGCACTTTGGGGATCTACACTGAAGCTTTCTTT. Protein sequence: CASTLGIYTEAFF.

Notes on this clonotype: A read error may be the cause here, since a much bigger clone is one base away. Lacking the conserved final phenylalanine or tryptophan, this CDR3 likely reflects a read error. CDR3 loop: CSARDGVGRSTDTQYL. In nucleotides, the CDR3 is TGCAGTGCTAGAGATGGGGTAGGCCGAAGCACAGATACGCAGTATCTT. The V and J genes are TRBV20-1 and TRBJ2-3; D call uncertain. CDR1 is DFQATT, CDR2 SNEGSKA, per germline (reference sequence). This CDR3 region has 16 residues. The V and J ends lost 0 bases and 0 bases respectively, with 13 bases between them.

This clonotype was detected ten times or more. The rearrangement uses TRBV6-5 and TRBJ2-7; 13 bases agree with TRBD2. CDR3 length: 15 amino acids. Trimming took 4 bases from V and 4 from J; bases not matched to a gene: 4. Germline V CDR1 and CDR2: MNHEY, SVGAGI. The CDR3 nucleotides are TGTGCCAGCAGTTCCGGACTAGCGGGAGCGTACGAGCAGTACTTC. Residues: CASSSGLAGAYEQYF.

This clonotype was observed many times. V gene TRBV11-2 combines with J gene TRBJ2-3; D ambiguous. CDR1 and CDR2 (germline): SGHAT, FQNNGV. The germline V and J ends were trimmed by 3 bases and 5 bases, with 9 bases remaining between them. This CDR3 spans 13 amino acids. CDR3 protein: CASSFPLEDTQYF. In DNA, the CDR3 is TGTGCCAGCAGCTTCCCTCTCGAAGATACGCAGTATTTT.

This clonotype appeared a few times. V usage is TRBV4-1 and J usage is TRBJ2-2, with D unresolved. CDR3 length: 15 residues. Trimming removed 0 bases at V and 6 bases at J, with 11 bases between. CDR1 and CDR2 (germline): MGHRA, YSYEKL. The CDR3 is CASSQDTSGSGELFF. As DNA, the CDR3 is TGCGCCAGCAGCCAAGATACCAGTGGTTCCGGGGAGCTGTTTTTT.

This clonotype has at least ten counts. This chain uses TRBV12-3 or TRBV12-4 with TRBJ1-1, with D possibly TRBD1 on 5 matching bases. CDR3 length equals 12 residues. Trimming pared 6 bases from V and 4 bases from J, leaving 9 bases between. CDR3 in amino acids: CASSDSSTEAFF. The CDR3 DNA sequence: TGTGCCAGCAGCGACAGTAGCACTGAAGCTTTCTTT.

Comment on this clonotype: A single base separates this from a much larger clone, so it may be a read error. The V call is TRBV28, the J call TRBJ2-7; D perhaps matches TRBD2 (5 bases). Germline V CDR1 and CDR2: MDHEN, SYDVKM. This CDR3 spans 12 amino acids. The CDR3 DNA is TGTGTCAGCACTGCGACTAAATACGAGCAGTACTTC. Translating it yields CVSTATKYEQYF.

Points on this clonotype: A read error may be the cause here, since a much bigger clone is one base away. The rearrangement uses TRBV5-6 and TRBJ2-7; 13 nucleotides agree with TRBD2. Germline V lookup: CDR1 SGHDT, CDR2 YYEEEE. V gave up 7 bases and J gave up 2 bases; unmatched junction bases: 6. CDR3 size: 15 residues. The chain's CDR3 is CASGLGLAGAYEQYF. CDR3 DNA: TGTGCCAGCGGCCTCGGACTAGCGGGGGCCTACGAGCAGTACTTC.

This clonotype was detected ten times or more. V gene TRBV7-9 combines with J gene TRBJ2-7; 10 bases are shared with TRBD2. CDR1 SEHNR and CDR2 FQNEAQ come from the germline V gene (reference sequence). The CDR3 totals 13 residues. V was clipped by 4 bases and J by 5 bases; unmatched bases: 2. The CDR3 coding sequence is TGTGCCAGCAGCTCGGGGACTAGCGACGAGCAGTACTTC. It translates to CASSSGTSDEQYF.

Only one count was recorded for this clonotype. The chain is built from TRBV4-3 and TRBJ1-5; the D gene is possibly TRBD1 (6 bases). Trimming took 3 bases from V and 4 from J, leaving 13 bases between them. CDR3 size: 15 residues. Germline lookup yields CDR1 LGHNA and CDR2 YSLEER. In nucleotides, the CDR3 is TGCGCCAGCAGCCAGGGGGGGGGGACAAATCAGCCCCAGCATTTT. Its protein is CASSQGGGTNQPQHF.

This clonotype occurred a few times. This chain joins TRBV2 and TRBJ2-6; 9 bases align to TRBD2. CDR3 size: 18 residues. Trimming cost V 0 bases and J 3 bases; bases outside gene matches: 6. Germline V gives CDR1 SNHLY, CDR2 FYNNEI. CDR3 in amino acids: CASSEAPAGGIGANVLTF. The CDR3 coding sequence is TGTGCCAGCAGTGAAGCGCCAGCGGGGGGTATTGGGGCCAACGTCCTGACTTTC.

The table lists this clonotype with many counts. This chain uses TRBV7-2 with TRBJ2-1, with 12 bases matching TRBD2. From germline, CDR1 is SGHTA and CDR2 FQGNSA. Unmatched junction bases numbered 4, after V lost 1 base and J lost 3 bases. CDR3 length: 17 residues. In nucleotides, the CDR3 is TGTGCCAGCAGCTTAGAGTCACTAGCGGGAGGCTACAATGAGCAGTTCTTC. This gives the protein CASSLESLAGGYNEQFF.

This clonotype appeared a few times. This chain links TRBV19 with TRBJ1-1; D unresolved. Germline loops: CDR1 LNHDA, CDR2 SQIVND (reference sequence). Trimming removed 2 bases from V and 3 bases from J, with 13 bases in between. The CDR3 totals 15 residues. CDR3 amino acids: CASSIIGLGDTEAFF. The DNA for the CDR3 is TGTGCCAGTAGTATAATTGGTCTGGGTGACACTGAAGCTTTCTTT.

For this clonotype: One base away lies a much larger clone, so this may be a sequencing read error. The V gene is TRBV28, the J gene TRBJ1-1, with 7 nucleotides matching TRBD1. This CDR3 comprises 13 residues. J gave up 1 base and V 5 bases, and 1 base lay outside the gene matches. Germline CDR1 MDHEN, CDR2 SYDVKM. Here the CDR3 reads CASSQGGNTEAFF. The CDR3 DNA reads TGTGCCAGCAGTCAGGGGGGGAACACTGAAGCTTTCTTT.

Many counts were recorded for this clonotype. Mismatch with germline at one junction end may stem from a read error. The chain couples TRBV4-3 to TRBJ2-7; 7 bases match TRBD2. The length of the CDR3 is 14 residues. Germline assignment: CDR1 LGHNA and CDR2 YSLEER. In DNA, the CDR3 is TGCGCCAGCAGCCCAATGACTAGCTCCGACGAGCAGTACTTC. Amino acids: CASSPMTSSDEQYF.

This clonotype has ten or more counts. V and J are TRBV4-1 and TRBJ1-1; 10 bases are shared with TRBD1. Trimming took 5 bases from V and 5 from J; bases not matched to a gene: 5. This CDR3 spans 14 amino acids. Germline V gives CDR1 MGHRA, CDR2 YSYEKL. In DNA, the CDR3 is TGCGCCAGCAGCTTACGGACAGGGGGGACTGAAGCTTTCTTT. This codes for CASSLRTGGTEAFF.

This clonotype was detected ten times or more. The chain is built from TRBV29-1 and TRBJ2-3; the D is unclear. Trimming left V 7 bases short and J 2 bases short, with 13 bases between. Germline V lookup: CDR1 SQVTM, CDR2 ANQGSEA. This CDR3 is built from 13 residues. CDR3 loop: CSESGPYTDTQYF. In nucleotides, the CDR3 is TGCAGCGAATCCGGGCCCTACACAGATACGCAGTATTTT.

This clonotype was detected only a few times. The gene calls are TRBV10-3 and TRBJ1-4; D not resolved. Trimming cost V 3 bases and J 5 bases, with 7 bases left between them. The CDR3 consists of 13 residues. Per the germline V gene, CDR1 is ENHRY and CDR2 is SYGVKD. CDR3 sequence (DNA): TGTGCCATCAGTGATGCCGGGAATGAAAAACTGTTTTTT. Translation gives CAISDAGNEKLFF.

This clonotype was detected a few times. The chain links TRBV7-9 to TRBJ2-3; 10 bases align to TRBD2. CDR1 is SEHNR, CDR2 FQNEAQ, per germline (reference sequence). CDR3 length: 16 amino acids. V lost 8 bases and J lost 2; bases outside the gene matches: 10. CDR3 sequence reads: CASQEVAGGVTDTQYF. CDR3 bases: TGTGCCAGCCAGGAGGTAGCGGGAGGTGTCACAGATACGCAGTATTTT.